The clone carrying this TCR beta chain was picked up many times. Its antigen remains unidentified. The CDR3 sequence is 18 residues long. The V end lost 1 base, the J end lost 4 bases, and 23 bases lay between the germline ends. CDR1 is SGHVS, CDR2 FNYEAQ, per germline. The record originates from a study of T cell repertoires in cytomegalovirus infection. The overall study: From public TCR beta signatures came an indication of both CMV infection and matching HLA type.

A single record per CDR3 protein comes from TCRdb applying MiXCR to the reads. The sample yields tens of thousands of distinct CDR3 sequences, 4% seen once. General study points: HLA-C-restricted CMV-specific TCR beta clonotypes were dominant in the ex vivo response. The study identified carriers of CMV plus the relevant HLA from cumulative public TCR beta family frequency.

The chain links TRBV7-6 to TRBJ2-7, with a weak D call TRBD1 (6 bases). Sample: PBMCs. The receptor comes from a human donor in good health (CMV status not recorded). Some clones in this sample may be carry-over from other donors' samples. CDR3 residues: CASSLDDWGQVRFYEQYF. DNA for the CDR3: TGTGCCAGCAGCTTAGATGATTGGGGGCAGGTGCGGTTTTACGAGCAGTACTTC.